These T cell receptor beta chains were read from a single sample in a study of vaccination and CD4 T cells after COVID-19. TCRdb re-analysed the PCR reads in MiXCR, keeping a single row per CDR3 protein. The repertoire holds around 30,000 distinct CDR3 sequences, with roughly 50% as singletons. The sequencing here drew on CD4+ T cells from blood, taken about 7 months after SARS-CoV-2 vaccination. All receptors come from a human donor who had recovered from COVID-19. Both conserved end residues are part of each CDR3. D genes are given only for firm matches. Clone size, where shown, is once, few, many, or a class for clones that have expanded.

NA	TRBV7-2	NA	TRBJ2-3	TGTGCCAGCAGCACCCTTTGGGGGGGCACAGATACGCAGTATTTT	CASSTLWGGTDTQYF
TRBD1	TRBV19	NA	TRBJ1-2	TGTGCCAGTACCGCGACAGGGGTCTATGGCTACACCTTC	CASTATGVYGYTF
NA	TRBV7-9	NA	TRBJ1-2	TGTGCCAGCAGCCAAACTAACTATGGCTACACCTTC	CASSQTNYGYTF
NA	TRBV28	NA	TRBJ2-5	TGTGCCAGCAGTTTAAGACCTATTATGGGGGAGACCCAGTACTTC	CASSLRPIMGETQYF
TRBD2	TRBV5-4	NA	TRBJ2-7	TGTGCCAGCAGTAGGACTAGCGGGGAGTCCTACGAGCAGTACTTC	CASSRTSGESYEQYF
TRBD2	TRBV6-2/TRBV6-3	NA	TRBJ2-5	TGTGCCGTCGGGGCTAGCGGGAGAACAGAGACCCAGTACTTC	CAVGASGRTETQYF
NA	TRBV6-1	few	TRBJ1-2	TGTGCCAGCAGCCCAGCGGTCTCTAACTATGGCTACACCTTC	CASSPAVSNYGYTF
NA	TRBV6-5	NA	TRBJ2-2	TGTGCCAGCAGTTACGCGGGGCGAAACACCGGGGAGCTGTTTTTT	CASSYAGRNTGELFF
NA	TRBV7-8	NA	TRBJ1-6	TGTGCCAGCAGCTTAAGAGATCAGGGCGCGCCACCCCTCCACTTT	CASSLRDQGAPPLHF
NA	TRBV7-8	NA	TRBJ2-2	TGTGCCAGCAGTTTCCTAGTGGCCGGGGAGCTGTTTTTT	CASSFLVAGELFF
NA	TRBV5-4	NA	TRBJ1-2	TGTGCCAGCAGCCCGATAGCCGGGACCGACTATGGCTACACCTTC	CASSPIAGTDYGYTF